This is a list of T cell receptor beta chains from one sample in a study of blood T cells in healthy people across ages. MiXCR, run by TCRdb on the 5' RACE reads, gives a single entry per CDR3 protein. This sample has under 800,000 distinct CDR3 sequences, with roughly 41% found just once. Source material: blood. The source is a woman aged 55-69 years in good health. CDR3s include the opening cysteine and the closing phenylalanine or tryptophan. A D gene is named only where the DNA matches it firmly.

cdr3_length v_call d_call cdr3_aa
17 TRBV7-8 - CASSLLTPGTVNTEAFF
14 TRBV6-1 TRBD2 CAIYLAGGNNEQFF
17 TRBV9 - CASTVLGDYYMNTEAFF
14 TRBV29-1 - CSVSSVWGDYGYTF
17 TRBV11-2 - CASSLDPGAGGANVLTF
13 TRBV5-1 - CASSSEIGTEAFF
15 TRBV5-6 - CVSSEAGRHNSPLHF
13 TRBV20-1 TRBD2 CSARELAVSEQYF
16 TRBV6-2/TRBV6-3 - CASSYSKVRFQETQYF
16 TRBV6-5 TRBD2 CASSFGGSGVSDTQYF
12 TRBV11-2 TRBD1 CAGTDRENIQYF
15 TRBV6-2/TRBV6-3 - CASSPRGGVDSPLHF
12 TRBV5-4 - CASSWDGGGYTF
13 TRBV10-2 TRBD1 CAIRDRQENGYTF
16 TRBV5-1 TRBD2 CASSFNSGKKSETQYF
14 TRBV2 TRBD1 CASGGQGANTEAFF
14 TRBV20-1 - CSARRAGRREKLFF
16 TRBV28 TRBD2 CASSFGLAASTDTQYF
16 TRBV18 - CASSPPATGGVDTQYF
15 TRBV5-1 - CASSNSGGNGYEQYF
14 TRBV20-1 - CSPPRRAEADTQYF
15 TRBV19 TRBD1 CASSIGTGVGQPQHF
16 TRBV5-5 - CASSLGQPVPTDTQYF
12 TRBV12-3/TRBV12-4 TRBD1 CASSLTGRGYTF
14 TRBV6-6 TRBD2 CASWMSGGAGEQFF
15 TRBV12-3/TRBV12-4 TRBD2 CASRGTSGVTGELFF
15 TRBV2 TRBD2 CASSVNSGGLSEQYF
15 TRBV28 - CASTPGSIGANVLTF
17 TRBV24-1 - CATSDWGTRAENYGYTF
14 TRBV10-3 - CAISESGHTNIQYF
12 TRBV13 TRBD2 CASSLREGTQYF
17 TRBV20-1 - CSARKVPRQAITDTQYF
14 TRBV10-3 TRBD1 CAMGRDRDQETQYF
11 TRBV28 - CASSSPWGQHF
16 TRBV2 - CASSKEGGYSNQPQHF
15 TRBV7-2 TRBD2 CASSPLAANTGELFF
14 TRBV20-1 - CSATQARRDQPQHF
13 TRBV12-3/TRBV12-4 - CASSDGSAYGYTF
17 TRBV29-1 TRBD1 CSVTPGTGALMNTEAFF
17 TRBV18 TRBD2 CASSPRTSGPNYNEQFF
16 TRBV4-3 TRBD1 CASSQVRDRATDTQYF
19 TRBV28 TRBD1 CASSLLPRQGDEAKNIQYF
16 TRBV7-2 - CASSLATVSSGNTIYF
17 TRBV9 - CASSPRVVGGGADTQYF
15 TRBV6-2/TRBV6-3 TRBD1 CASSYSVQGWGEQYF
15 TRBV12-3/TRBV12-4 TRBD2 CASSSSGGSPYEQYF
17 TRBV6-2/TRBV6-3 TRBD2 CASRPPPLAGGVETQYF
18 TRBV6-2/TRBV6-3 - CASSYSTARISGANVLTF